This is a list of T cell receptor beta chains from one sample in a study of T cells in Graves' hyperthyroidism and ophthalmopathy. TCRdb processed the multiplex PCR reads anew with MiXCR; each CDR3 protein has one entry. The repertoire holds 550,000 to 700,000 distinct CDR3 sequences, roughly 50% seen once, with about 20% in the top ten. The sequenced sample was peripheral blood or thyroid tissue (not recorded which). The receptors stem from an adult woman with Graves' disease, either hyperthyroidism or ophthalmopathy (not recorded which). Each CDR3 is given with its conserved first and last residue. A D gene is named only where the DNA matches it firmly. Some rows have no size entry. The others give once, few or many, or a class for an expanded clone.

>.|TRBJ2-7|TRBV29-1|TRBD1
TGCAGCGTTGAAGAAAGGGGACAGGGGGTTTACGAGCAGTACTTC
CSVEERGQGVYEQYF
>many|TRBJ1-5|TRBV11-2|.
TGTGCCAGCAGCCACCCGTATCAGCCCCAGCATTTT
CASSHPYQPQHF
>.|TRBJ1-3|TRBV6-5|.
TGTGCCAGCAGTTACCAGACCTCTGGAAACACCATATATTTT
CASSYQTSGNTIYF
>.|TRBJ2-7|TRBV20-1|TRBD2
TGCAGTGCTAGAGGTGTCGGGACTAGCGGGATGGACGAGCAGTACTTC
CSARGVGTSGMDEQYF
>few|TRBJ1-1|TRBV29-1|.
TGCAGCGTTGCAGGGACGAACACTGAAGCTTTCTTT
CSVAGTNTEAFF
>many|TRBJ1-1|TRBV29-1|TRBD1
TGCAGCGCCCGGGACAGGAACACTGAAGCTTTCTTT
CSARDRNTEAFF
>.|TRBJ2-2|TRBV2|.
TGTGCCAGCAGCGCGACCCTTAGTAGGGCCGGGGAGCTGTTTTTT
CASSATLSRAGELFF
>.|TRBJ2-6|TRBV6-5|.
TGTGCCAGCAACCAGGGTTCTGGGGCCAACGTCCTGACTTTC
CASNQGSGANVLTF
>few|TRBJ2-7|TRBV18|TRBD1
TGTGCCAGCTCAACGAGACTCGTGGAGACAGGGGGCTACTACGAGCAGTACTTC
CASSTRLVETGGYYEQYF
>many|TRBJ2-7|TRBV5-1|TRBD1
TGCGCCAGCAGCATCCGGGACAGCCCCTACGAGCAGTACTTC
CASSIRDSPYEQYF
>few|TRBJ2-5|TRBV2|.
TGTGCCAGCAGTGCTTTCGACAGGAACCAAGAGACCCAGTACTTC
CASSAFDRNQETQYF
>many|TRBJ1-1|TRBV20-1|.
TGCAGTGCACCGCGGGGGCATAACACTGAAGCTTTCTTT
CSAPRGHNTEAFF
>.|TRBJ2-2|TRBV2|TRBD2
TGTGCCAGCAGGGAGACTCTAGCGGGAGGGGGCACCGGGGAGCTGTTTTTT
CASRETLAGGGTGELFF
>many|TRBJ2-7|TRBV7-6|.
TGTGCCAGCAGCTACCGGGTCTCCTACGAGCAGTACTTC
CASSYRVSYEQYF
>many|TRBJ1-2|TRBV6-2/TRBV6-3|.
TGTGCCAGCAGGCTCGAGGACAGATATGGCTACACCTTC
CASRLEDRYGYTF
>.|TRBJ1-5|TRBV7-6|TRBD1
TGTGCCAGCAGCTTACAGGGGGCTGGCAATCAGCCCCAGCATTTT
CASSLQGAGNQPQHF
>many|TRBJ2-7|TRBV12-3/TRBV12-4|TRBD2
TGTGCCAGCAGTTTTGGGACTAGCGGAATCTCCTACGAGCAGTACTTC
CASSFGTSGISYEQYF
>.|TRBJ1-3|TRBV7-8|TRBD1
TGTGCCAGCAGCCAAGGACAGGGGGCGGATGGAAACACCATATATTTT
CASSQGQGADGNTIYF
>once|TRBJ2-5|TRBV20-1|TRBD1
TGCAGTGCTAGGGGGACAGCAGCCTACGAGACCCAGTACTTC
CSARGTAAYETQYF
>many|TRBJ2-7|TRBV20-1|.
TGCAGTGCTAGAGCGGACGACGCCGCCTACGAGCAGTACTTC
CSARADDAAYEQYF
>.|TRBJ2-7|TRBV3-1|.
TGTGCCAGCAGCCAAGATCTAGGGACCTACGAGCAGTACTTC
CASSQDLGTYEQYF
>.|TRBJ2-5|TRBV28|TRBD2
TGTGCCAGCAGTTTACTGGGGACTAGCGGAATCTTAGGAACCCAGTACTTC
CASSLLGTSGILGTQYF
>.|TRBJ1-1|TRBV30|.
TGTGCCTGGAGTGCAAGTCTCATGAACACTGAAGCTTTCTTT
CAWSASLMNTEAFF
>.|TRBJ2-5|TRBV6-1|TRBD1
TGTGCCAGCAAGAGACAGGGGATGATGGAGACCCAGTACTTC
CASKRQGMMETQYF